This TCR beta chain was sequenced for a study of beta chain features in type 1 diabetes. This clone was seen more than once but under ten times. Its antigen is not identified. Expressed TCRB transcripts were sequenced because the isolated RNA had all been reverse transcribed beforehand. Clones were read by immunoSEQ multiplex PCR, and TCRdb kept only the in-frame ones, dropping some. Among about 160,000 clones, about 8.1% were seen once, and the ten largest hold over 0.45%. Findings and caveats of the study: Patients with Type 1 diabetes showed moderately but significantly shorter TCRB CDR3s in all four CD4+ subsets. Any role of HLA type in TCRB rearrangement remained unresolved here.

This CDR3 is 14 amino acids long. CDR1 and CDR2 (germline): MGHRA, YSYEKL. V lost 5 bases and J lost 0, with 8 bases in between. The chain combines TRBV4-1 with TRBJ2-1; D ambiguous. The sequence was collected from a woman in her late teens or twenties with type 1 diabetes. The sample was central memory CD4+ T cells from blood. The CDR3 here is CASSLEVSYNEQFF. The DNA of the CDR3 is TGCGCCAGCAGCTTAGAGGTCTCCTACAATGAGCAGTTCTTC.